The 10 T cell receptor beta chains below were found in one sample sequenced in a study of tumor and adjacent non-tumor tissue in lung cancer. Three rounds of nested PCR, following a modified ARM-PCR protocol, produced the TCRbeta library. TCRdb reprocessed the multiplex PCR reads via MiXCR and lists one record per CDR3 protein. The sample comprises around 140,000 distinct CDR3 sequences, roughly 70% of which are singletons, and roughly 18% rests with the top ten. This sample's RNA came from whole unsorted tissue. Sequencing used lung tumor tissue. The receptor set was obtained from a man aged 55-75 years with small cell lung cancer.

This clonotype was seen only a few times. The chain carries TRBV28 and TRBJ2-3, with no clear D. Trimming removed 6 bases at V and 6 bases at J, with 16 bases between. This CDR3 spans 14 amino acids. Germline CDR1 MDHEN, CDR2 SYDVKM. The DNA of the CDR3 is TGTGCCAGCAGGGTTCCAGGTCGCCCGGATACGCAGTATTTT. Its translation is CASRVPGRPDTQYF.

This sequence joins TRBV20-1 and TRBJ2-3, with a tentative D call TRBD2 (6 bases). CDR1 DFQATT and CDR2 SNEGSKA come from the germline V gene (reference sequence). V gave up 1 base and J gave up 4 bases, with 12 bases separating them. The CDR3 is made up of 14 amino acids. CDR3: CSARAGAFSDTQYF. CDR3 DNA: TGCAGTGCTAGAGCGGGAGCCTTCTCAGATACGCAGTATTTT.

This clonotype is termed medium-sized. The chain joins TRBV20-1 to TRBJ1-1; 7 bases are a match to TRBD1. The CDR3 has 15 residues. With 4 bases clipped from V and 1 base from J, the junction kept 9 bases outside the gene matches. Per germline, CDR1 DFQATT and CDR2 SNEGSKA (reference sequence). The CDR3 sequence is CSATDAGGGNTEAFF. The CDR3 coding sequence is TGCAGTGCTACAGACGCAGGGGGGGGGAACACTGAAGCTTTCTTT.

With regard to this clonotype: The CDR3 does not close with the conserved phenylalanine or tryptophan, likely indicating a read error. This rearrangement joins TRBV6-2 or TRBV6-3 to TRBJ2-4; D is perhaps TRBD2 (5 bases). The CDR3 totals 17 residues. CDR1 is MNHEY and CDR2 is SVGEGT in the germline V gene. The CDR3 DNA is TGTGCTAGCAGTTACGGTCGGGGTAACTACGCCAAAAACATTCAGTACTTA. As protein: CASSYGRGNYAKNIQYL.

With regard to this clonotype: It may be a read error: a sequence one base away is much more abundant. The chain has TRBV28 and TRBJ2-3; D perhaps matches TRBD2 (6 bases). The CDR3 sequence is 16 residues long. Germline V gene lookup returns CDR1 MDHEN and CDR2 SYDVKM. The CDR3, as DNA: TGTGTCAGCAGTTTAATTGGGCGGGGCCGCACAGATACGCAGTATTTT. Translated, it gives CVSSLIGRGRTDTQYF.

This rearrangement joins TRBV6-5 to TRBJ1-1; D is unresolved. V was cut by 4 bases and J by 11 bases, with 20 bases left in between. Germline V lookup: CDR1 MNHEY, CDR2 SVGAGI. The CDR3 covers 14 residues. The CDR3 nucleotides are TGTGCCAGCAGTTCAACCAACCTAGTCCGGGGTGCTTTCTTT. This gives the protein CASSSTNLVRGAFF.

This clonotype was detected many times. The chain couples TRBV20-1 to TRBJ2-1; perhaps TRBD2 as D (5 bases). CDR3 length: 15 amino acids. Germline V gene data show CDR1 as DFQATT and CDR2 as SNEGSKA (reference sequence). Trimming removed 0 bases at V and 4 bases at J, with 13 bases between. CDR3 region: CSARDLTSGYNEQFF. The CDR3, as DNA: TGCAGTGCTAGAGATCTAACTAGTGGGTACAATGAGCAGTTCTTC.

J is TRBJ2-7 and V is TRBV6-5, with 12 positions matching TRBD2. The CDR3 sequence is 18 residues long. Unmatched junction bases numbered 18, after V lost 7 bases and J lost 5 bases. Germline CDR1 reads MNHEY; CDR2 reads SVGAGI. Here the CDR3 reads CASMPWDRGLAGRNEQYF. CDR3 coding DNA: TGTGCCAGCATGCCCTGGGACAGGGGACTAGCGGGCAGAAACGAGCAGTACTTC.

The chain recombines TRBV27 with TRBJ1-1, with TRBD1 matching over 8 bases. The V gene's germline CDR1 is MNHEY and CDR2 SMNVEV (reference sequence). The V gene end was trimmed by 9 bases and the J gene end by 3 bases; junction bases not matched to a gene: 9. The CDR3 consists of 14 residues. The CDR3 DNA sequence: TGTGCCAGTTCTCGGCAGGGGGCGGACACTGAAGCTTTCTTT. Protein sequence: CASSRQGADTEAFF.

This clonotype turned up a few times. The chain joins TRBV12-3 or TRBV12-4 to TRBJ1-6; D possibly corresponds to TRBD1 (6 bases). The V end was cut by 4 bases, the J end by 7 bases, with 11 bases between. CDR3 size: 14 residues. The CDR3 DNA reads TGTGCCAGCAGTTCAACAGGGCGGAATTCACCCCTCCACTTT. It translates to CASSSTGRNSPLHF.